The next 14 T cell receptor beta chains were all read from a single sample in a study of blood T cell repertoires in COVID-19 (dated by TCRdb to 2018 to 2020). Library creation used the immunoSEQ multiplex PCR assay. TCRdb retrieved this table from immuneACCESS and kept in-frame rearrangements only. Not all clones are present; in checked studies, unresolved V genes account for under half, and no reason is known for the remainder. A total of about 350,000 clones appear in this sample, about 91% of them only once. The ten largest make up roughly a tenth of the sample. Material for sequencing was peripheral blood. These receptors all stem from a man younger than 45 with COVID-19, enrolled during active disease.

The CDR3 coding sequence is TGTGCCAGCAGCCCAACAGGGGACACTGAAGCTTTCTTT. Residues: CASSPTGDTEAFF. This chain joins TRBV5-4 and TRBJ1-1; 7 positions match TRBD1. The CDR3 spans 13 residues. With 4 bases clipped from V and 3 bases from J, the junction kept 3 bases outside the gene matches. Looked up from germline, CDR1 is SGHNT and CDR2 is YYREEE (reference sequence).

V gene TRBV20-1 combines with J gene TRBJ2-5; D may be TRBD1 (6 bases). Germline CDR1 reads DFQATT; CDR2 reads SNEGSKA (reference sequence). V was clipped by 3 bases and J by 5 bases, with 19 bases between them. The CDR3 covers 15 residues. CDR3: CSASFRDTYLETQYF. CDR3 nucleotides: TGCAGTGCTAGTTTCCGGGACACCTACCTGGAGACCCAGTACTTC.

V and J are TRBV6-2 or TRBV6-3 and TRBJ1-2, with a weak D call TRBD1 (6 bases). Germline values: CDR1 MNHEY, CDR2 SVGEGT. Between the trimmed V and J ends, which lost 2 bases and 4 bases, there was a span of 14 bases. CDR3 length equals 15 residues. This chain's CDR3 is CASSYITGSGYGYTF. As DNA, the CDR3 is TGTGCCAGCAGTTACATAACAGGGTCGGGCTATGGCTACACCTTC.

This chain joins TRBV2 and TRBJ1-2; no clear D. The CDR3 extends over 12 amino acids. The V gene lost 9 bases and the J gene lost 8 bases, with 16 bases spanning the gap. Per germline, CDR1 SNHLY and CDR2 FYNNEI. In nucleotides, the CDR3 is TGTGCCAGACTAAAGACCGAGTTCGGCTACACCTTC. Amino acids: CARLKTEFGYTF.

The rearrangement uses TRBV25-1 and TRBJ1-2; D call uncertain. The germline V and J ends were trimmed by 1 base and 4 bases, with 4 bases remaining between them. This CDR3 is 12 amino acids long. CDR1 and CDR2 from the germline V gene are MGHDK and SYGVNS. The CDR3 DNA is TGTGCCAGCAGTGAATCCGGCTATGGCTACACCTTC. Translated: CASSESGYGYTF.

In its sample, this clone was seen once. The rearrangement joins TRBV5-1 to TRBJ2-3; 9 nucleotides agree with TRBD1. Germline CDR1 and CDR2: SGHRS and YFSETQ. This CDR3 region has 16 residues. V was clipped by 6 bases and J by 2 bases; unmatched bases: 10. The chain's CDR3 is CASTFGQGPPTDTQYF. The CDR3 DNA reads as TGCGCCAGCACCTTCGGACAGGGGCCCCCCACAGATACGCAGTATTTT.

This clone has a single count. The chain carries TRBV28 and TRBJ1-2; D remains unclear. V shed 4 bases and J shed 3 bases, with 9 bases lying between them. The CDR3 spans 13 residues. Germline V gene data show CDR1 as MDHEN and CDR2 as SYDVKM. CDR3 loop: CASSSGVDYGYTF. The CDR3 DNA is TGTGCCAGCAGTTCCGGGGTAGACTATGGCTACACCTTC.

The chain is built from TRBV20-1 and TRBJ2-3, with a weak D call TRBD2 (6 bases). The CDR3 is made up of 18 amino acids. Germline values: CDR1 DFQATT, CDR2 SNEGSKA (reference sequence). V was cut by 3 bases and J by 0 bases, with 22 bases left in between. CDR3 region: CSASRPGSGGGSTDTQYF. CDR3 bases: TGCAGTGCTAGTAGACCGGGCTCGGGCGGAGGGAGCACAGATACGCAGTATTTT.

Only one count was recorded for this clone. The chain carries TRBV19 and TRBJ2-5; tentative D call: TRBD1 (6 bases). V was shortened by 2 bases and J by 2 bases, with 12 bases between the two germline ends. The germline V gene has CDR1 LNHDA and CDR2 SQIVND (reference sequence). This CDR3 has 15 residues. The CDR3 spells CASSIRQGRQETQYF. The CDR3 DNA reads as TGTGCCAGTAGTATAAGGCAGGGGCGACAAGAGACCCAGTACTTC.

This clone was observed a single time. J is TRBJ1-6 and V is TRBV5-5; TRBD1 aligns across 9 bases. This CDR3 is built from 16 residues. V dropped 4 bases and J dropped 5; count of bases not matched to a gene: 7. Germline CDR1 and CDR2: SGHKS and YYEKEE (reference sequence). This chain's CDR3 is CASSPQGARDNSPLHF. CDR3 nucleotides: TGTGCCAGCAGCCCACAGGGGGCGCGGGATAATTCACCCCTCCACTTT.

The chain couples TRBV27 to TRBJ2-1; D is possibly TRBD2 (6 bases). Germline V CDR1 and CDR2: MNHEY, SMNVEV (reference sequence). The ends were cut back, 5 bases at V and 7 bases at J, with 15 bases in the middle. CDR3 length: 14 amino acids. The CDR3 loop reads CASSRWDLENEQFF. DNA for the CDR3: TGTGCCAGCAGTCGGTGGGACTTGGAGAATGAGCAGTTCTTC.

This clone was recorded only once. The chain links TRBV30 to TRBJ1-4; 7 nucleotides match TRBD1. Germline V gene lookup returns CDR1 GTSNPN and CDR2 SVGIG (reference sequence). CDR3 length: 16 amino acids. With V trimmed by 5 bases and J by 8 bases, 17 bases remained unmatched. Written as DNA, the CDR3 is TGTGCCTGGGGATACAGGGGACAGCTCTATGAGGAAAAACTGTTTTTT. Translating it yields CAWGYRGQLYEEKLFF.

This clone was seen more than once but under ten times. The CDR3 DNA reads TGTGCCAGCAGTCCACGGGGGACAGGAGGCTACACCTTC. Its protein is CASSPRGTGGYTF. The gene calls are TRBV27 and TRBJ1-2; 8 bases are a match to TRBD1. From germline, CDR1 is MNHEY and CDR2 SMNVEV (reference sequence). V lost 5 bases to trimming and J lost 8 bases; unmatched junction nucleotides: 7. The CDR3 length is 13 residues.

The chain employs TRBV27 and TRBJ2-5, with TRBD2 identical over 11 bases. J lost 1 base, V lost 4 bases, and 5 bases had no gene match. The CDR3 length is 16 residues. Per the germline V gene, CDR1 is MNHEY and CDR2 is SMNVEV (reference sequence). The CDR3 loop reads CASSYYSGRAQETQYF. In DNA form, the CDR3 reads TGTGCCAGCAGTTATTATAGCGGGAGGGCCCAAGAGACCCAGTACTTC.